This is a list of T cell receptor beta chains from one sample in a study of shared clonotypes between healthy human individuals. The method was immunoSEQ multiplex PCR; TCRdb's version includes in-frame clones alone and lacks a portion of them. The table records millions of clones, 85% to 95% of them present only once. The source material was naive CD4+ T cells sorted from blood. The receptors here all came from a man aged 18 to 35 in good health. The conserved cysteine and the conserved F or W are not part of the CDR3 here. Fields, in order: V gene, J gene, CDR3 protein.

V gene: TRBV5-4
J gene: TRBJ2-1
CDR3 protein: ASSPGQGAFNEQF

V gene: TRBV6-1
J gene: TRBJ2-2
CDR3 protein: ASSVTLAGGNTGELF

V gene: TRBV6-6
J gene: TRBJ2-5
CDR3 protein: ASSYSGQPETQY

V gene: TRBV18
J gene: TRBJ1-2
CDR3 protein: ASSPQQGMVAGYT

V gene: TRBV5-4
J gene: TRBJ2-6
CDR3 protein: ASSKGQGAKKLSGANVLT

V gene: TRBV11-2
J gene: TRBJ2-5
CDR3 protein: ASSTGTSGSYETQY

V gene: TRBV6-5
J gene: TRBJ2-7
CDR3 protein: ASSYDGQGEQY

V gene: TRBV11-2
J gene: TRBJ2-5
CDR3 protein: ASSPPTSSGSETQY

V gene: TRBV5-1
J gene: TRBJ1-2
CDR3 protein: ASSSPGIGRSNYGYT

V gene: TRBV7-2
J gene: TRBJ1-2
CDR3 protein: ASSLVGRVSGYT

V gene: TRBV29-1
J gene: TRBJ2-1
CDR3 protein: SVDDLADRAISFNEQF

V gene: TRBV27
J gene: TRBJ2-5
CDR3 protein: ASSSRRLYQETQY

V gene: TRBV2
J gene: TRBJ1-4
CDR3 protein: ASSDGMDRF

V gene: TRBV25-1
J gene: TRBJ1-4
CDR3 protein: ASRENEKLF

V gene: TRBV19
J gene: TRBJ1-5
CDR3 protein: ASTAQGSSNQPQH

V gene: TRBV28
J gene: TRBJ1-2
CDR3 protein: ASSLPGQGYEGYT

V gene: TRBV30
J gene: TRBJ2-1
CDR3 protein: AWSGDRGNEQF

V gene: TRBV14
J gene: TRBJ2-3
CDR3 protein: ASSQRLSTDTQY

V gene: TRBV28
J gene: TRBJ1-2
CDR3 protein: ASSLGRSYGYT

V gene: TRBV2
J gene: TRBJ1-2
CDR3 protein: ASQGTAPPGYT

V gene: TRBV9
J gene: TRBJ1-5
CDR3 protein: ASSSDGLTNQPQH

V gene: TRBV4-2
J gene: TRBJ2-3
CDR3 protein: ASSQDQSGTDTQY

V gene: TRBV18
J gene: TRBJ2-7
CDR3 protein: ASSPSGTYEQY

V gene: TRBV18
J gene: TRBJ2-7
CDR3 protein: ASSPPSRYGRVQQY

V gene: TRBV5-1
J gene: TRBJ1-5
CDR3 protein: ASSLDSSNQPQH

V gene: TRBV2
J gene: TRBJ2-5
CDR3 protein: ASSRGRGNQETQY

V gene: TRBV6-6
J gene: TRBJ1-1
CDR3 protein: ASSYGQSNTEAF

V gene: TRBV30
J gene: TRBJ2-4
CDR3 protein: AWSKGPLRTKNIQY

V gene: TRBV28
J gene: TRBJ1-2
CDR3 protein: ASSLGANYGYT

V gene: TRBV6-5
J gene: TRBJ2-3
CDR3 protein: ASSYRGPSTDTQY

V gene: TRBV6-1
J gene: TRBJ2-7
CDR3 protein: ASSEAGKSY

V gene: TRBV11-2
J gene: TRBJ2-3
CDR3 protein: ASSPPENTDTQY

V gene: TRBV5-1
J gene: TRBJ1-1
CDR3 protein: ASSLGRQNTEAF

V gene: TRBV5-8
J gene: TRBJ2-2
CDR3 protein: ASSLAPKTSGFNTGELF